The present T cell receptor beta chain was sequenced within a study of T cell repertoires in cytomegalovirus infection. This CDR3 contains 13 residues. The germline V gene has CDR1 MGHRA and CDR2 YSYEKL. V lost 0 bases, J lost 9 bases, and 11 bases lay in between. TCRdb ran MiXCR on the reads and lists one entry per CDR3 protein. The data hold some 130,000 distinct CDR3 sequences, with approximately 30% observed a single time. Concerning this clonotype itself: The antigen is not known.

The V gene is TRBV4-1, the J gene TRBJ2-5; D ambiguous. Sequenced here: CD8+ T cells from cultured PBMCs, sampled from culture after CMV antigen stimulation. The TCR comes from a human donor in good health (CMV status not recorded). Some clones in this sample may be carry-over from other donors' samples. The CDR3 sequence: CASSQDLRDPQYF. The CDR3 DNA is TGCGCCAGCAGCCAAGATCTCAGAGACCCCCAGTACTTC.